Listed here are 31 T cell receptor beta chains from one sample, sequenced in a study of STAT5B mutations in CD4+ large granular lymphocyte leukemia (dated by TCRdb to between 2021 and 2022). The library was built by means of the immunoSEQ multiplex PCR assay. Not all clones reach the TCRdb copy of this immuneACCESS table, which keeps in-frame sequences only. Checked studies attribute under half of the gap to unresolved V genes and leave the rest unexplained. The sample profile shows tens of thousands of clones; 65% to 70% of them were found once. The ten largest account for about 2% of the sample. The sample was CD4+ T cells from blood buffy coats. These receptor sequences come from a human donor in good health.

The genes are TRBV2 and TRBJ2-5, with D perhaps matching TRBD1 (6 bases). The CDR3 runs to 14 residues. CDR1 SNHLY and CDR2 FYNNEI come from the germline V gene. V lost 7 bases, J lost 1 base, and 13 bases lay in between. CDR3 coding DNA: TGTGCCAGCAAACCGGGACATAGCCAAGAGACCCAGTACTTC. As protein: CASKPGHSQETQYF. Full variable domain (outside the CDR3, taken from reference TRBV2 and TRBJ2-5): EPEVTQTPSHQVTQMGQEVILRCVPISNHLYFYWYRQILGQKVEFLVSFYNNEISEKSEIFDDQFSVERPDGSNFTLKIRSTKLEDSAMYFCASKPGHSQETQYFGPGTRLLVL.

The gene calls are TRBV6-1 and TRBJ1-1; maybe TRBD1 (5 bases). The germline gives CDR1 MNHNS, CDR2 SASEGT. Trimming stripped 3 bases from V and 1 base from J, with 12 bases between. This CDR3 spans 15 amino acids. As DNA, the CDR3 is TGTGCCAGCAGTGACTCAGGGCTAGGGAACACTGAAGCTTTCTTT. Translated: CASSDSGLGNTEAFF.

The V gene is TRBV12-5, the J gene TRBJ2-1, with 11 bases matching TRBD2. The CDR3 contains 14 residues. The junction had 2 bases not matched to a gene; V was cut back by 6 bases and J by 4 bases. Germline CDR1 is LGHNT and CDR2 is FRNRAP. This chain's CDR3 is CASGRTSGYNEQFF. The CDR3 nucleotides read TGTGCTAGTGGGCGGACTAGCGGGTACAATGAGCAGTTCTTC.

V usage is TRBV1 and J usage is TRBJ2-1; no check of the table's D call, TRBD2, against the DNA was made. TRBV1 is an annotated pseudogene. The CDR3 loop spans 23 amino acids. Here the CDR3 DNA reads TGCACCAGCAGCCAAGTGAGCCCCGCTCCGAATCGTAGGAGCGGGGGGTTCGACAATGAGCAGTTCTTC. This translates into CTSSQVSPAPNRRSGGFDNEQFF.

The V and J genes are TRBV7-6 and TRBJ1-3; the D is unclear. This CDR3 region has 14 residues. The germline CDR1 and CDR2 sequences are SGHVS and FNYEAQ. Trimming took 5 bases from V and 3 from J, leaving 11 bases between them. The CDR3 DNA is TGTGCCAGCAGCCCGAGGACTGGTGGAAACACCATATATTTT. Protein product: CASSPRTGGNTIYF.

In nucleotides, the CDR3 is TGTGCCAGCAGCGCCCGACTAGCGGGGGCCTTCTACAATGAGCAGTTCTTC. Translated, it gives CASSARLAGAFYNEQFF. The genes are TRBV11-2 and TRBJ2-1; 12 nucleotides line up with TRBD2. CDR1 is SGHAT and CDR2 is FQNNGV in the germline V gene. The J segment lost 3 bases and the V segment lost 5 bases, leaving 8 bases of the junction unmatched. The CDR3 length is 17 residues.

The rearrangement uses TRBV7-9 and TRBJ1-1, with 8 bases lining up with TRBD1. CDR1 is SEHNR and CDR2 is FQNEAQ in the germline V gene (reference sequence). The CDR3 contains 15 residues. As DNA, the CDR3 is TGTGCTTTGGGATCAGGGGGCATAACGAACACTGAAGCTTTCTTT. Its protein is CALGSGGITNTEAFF.

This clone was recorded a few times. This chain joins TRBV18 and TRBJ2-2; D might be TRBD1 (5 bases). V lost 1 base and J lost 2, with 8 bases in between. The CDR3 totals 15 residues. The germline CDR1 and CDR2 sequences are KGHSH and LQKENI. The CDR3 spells CASSPRQGNTGELFF. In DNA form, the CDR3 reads TGTGCCAGCTCACCACGGCAGGGAAACACCGGGGAGCTGTTTTTT.

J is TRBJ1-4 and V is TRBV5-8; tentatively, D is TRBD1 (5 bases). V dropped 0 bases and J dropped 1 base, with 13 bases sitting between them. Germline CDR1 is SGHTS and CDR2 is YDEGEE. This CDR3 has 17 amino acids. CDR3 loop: CASSLARAGGTNEKLFF. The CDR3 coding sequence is TGTGCCAGCAGCTTGGCCAGGGCGGGTGGAACTAATGAAAAACTGTTTTTT. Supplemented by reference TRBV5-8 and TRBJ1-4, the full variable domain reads EAGVTQSPTHLIKTRGQQATLRCSPISGHTSVYWYQQALGLGLQFLLWYDEGEERNRGNFPPRFSGRQFPNYSSELNVNALELEDSALYLCASSLARAGGTNEKLFFGSGTQLSVL.

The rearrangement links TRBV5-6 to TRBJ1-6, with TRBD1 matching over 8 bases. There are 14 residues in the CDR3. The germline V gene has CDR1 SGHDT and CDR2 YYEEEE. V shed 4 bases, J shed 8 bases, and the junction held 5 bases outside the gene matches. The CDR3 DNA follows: TGTGCCAGCAGCGTCGACAGGGGACATTCACCCCTCCACTTT. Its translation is CASSVDRGHSPLHF. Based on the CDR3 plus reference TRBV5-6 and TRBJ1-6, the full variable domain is DAGVTQSPTHLIKTRGQQVTLRCSPKSGHDTVSWYQQALGQGPQFIFQYYEEEERQRGNFPDRFSGHQFPNYSSELNVNALLLGDSALYLCASSVDRGHSPLHFGNGTRLTVT.

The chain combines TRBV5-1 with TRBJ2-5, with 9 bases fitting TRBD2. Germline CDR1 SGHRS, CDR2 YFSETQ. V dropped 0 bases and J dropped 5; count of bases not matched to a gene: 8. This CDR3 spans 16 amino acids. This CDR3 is CASSLGLAERGETQYF. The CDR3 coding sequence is TGCGCCAGCAGCTTGGGACTAGCGGAGAGAGGGGAGACCCAGTACTTC.

DNA for the CDR3: TGTGCCAGCAGCGCGAGAGGGTATGGGACAGGGAAGAGGGATGAGCAGTTCTTC. Protein: CASSARGYGTGKRDEQFF. V and J are TRBV9 and TRBJ2-1, with 9 bases identical to TRBD1. Germline loops: CDR1 SGDLS, CDR2 YYNGEE. The CDR3 runs 18 residues. After removal of 3 bases from V and 8 bases from J, the junction contained 18 bases not matched to a gene.

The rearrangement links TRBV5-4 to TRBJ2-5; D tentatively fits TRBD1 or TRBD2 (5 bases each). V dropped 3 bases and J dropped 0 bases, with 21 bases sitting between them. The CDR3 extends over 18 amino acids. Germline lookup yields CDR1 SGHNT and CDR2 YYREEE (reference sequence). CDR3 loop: CASSSDTEGGPYQETQYF. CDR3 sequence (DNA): TGTGCCAGCAGCTCGGACACAGAAGGAGGCCCGTACCAAGAGACCCAGTACTTC.

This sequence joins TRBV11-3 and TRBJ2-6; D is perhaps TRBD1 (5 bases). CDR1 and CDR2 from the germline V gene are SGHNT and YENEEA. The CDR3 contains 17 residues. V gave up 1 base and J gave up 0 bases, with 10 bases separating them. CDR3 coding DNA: TGTGCCAGCAGCTTAGTCGGACAAAGCTCTGGGGCCAACGTCCTGACTTTC. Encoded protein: CASSLVGQSSGANVLTF. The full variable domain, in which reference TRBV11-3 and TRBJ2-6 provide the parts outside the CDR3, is EAGVVQSPRYKIIEKKQPVAFWCNPISGHNTLYWYLQNLGQGPELLIRYENEEAVDDSQLPKDRFSAERLKGVDSTLKIQPAELGDSAVYLCASSLVGQSSGANVLTFGAGSRLTVL.

The CDR3 here is CASSVHSNQPQHF. Written as DNA, the CDR3 is TGTGCCAGCAGTGTGCATAGCAATCAGCCCCAGCATTTT. This chain connects TRBV6-1 to TRBJ1-5; D is undetermined. The CDR3 spans 13 residues. Germline V gene data show CDR1 as MNHNS and CDR2 as SASEGT. The germline V and J ends were trimmed by 4 bases and 0 bases, with 4 bases remaining between them.

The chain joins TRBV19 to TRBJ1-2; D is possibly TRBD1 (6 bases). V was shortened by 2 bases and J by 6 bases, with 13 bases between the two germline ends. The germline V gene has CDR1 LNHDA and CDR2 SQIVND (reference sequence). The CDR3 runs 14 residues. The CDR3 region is CASSILTGPHGYTF. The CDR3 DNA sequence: TGTGCCAGTAGTATACTGACAGGCCCGCATGGCTACACCTTC.

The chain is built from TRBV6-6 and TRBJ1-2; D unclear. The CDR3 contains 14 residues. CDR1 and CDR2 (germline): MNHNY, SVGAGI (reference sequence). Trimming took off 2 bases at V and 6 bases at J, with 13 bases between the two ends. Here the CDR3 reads CASSYQQGQDGYTF. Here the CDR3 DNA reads TGTGCCAGCAGTTACCAACAAGGGCAGGATGGCTACACCTTC.

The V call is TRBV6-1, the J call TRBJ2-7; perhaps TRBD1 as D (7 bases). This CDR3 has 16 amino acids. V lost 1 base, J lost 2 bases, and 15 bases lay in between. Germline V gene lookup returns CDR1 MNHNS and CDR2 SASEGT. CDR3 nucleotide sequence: TGTGCCAGCAGTGAAGGGGGGGCAGGGGGACCCTACGAGCAGTACTTC. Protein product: CASSEGGAGGPYEQYF.

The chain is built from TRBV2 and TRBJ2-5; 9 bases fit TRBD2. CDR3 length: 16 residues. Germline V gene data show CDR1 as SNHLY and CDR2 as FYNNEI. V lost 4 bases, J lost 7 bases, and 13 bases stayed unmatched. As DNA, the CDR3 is TGTGCCAGCAGTGTTGATAGCGGGGGCCTTGCAGGGACCCAGTACTTC. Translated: CASSVDSGGLAGTQYF. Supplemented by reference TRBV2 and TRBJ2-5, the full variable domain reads EPEVTQTPSHQVTQMGQEVILRCVPISNHLYFYWYRQILGQKVEFLVSFYNNEISEKSEIFDDQFSVERPDGSNFTLKIRSTKLEDSAMYFCASSVDSGGLAGTQYFGPGTRLLVL.

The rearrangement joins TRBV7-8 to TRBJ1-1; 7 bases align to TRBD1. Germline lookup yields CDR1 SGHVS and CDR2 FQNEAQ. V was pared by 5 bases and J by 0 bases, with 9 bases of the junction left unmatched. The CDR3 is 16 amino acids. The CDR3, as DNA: TGTGCCAGCAGCAAACGACAGGGCTCCATGAACACTGAAGCTTTCTTT. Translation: CASSKRQGSMNTEAFF.

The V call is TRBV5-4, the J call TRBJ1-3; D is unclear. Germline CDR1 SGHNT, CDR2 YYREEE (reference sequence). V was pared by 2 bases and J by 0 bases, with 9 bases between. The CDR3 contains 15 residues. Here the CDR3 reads CASSFGGYSGNTIYF. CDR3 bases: TGTGCCAGCAGCTTCGGCGGGTACTCTGGAAACACCATATATTTT.

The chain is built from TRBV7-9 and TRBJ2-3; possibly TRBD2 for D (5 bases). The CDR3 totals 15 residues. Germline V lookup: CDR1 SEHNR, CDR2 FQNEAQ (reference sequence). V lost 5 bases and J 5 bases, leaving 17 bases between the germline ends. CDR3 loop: CASSLDSSRIDTQYF. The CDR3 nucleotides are TGTGCCAGCAGCCTGGACTCCTCGAGGATAGATACGCAGTATTTT. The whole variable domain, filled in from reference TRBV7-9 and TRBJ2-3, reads DTGVSQNPRHKITKRGQNVTFRCDPISEHNRLYWYRQTLGQGPEFLTYFQNEAQLEKSRLLSDRFSAERPKGSFSTLEIQRTEQGDSAMYLCASSLDSSRIDTQYFGPGTRLTVL.

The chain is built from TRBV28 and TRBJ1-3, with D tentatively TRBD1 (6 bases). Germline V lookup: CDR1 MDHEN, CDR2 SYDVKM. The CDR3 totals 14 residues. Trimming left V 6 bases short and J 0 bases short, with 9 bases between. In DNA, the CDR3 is TGTGCCAGCAGACAGGGACTCTCTGGAAACACCATATATTTT. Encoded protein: CASRQGLSGNTIYF.

This CDR3 is CASSLADRGMKQYF. In DNA form, the CDR3 reads TGCGCCAGCAGCTTGGCGGACCGAGGTATGAAGCAGTACTTC. V usage is TRBV5-1 and J usage is TRBJ2-7; D unclear. Germline assignment: CDR1 SGHRS and CDR2 YFSETQ. CDR3 length equals 14 residues. The V and J ends lost 0 bases and 8 bases respectively, with 15 bases between them.

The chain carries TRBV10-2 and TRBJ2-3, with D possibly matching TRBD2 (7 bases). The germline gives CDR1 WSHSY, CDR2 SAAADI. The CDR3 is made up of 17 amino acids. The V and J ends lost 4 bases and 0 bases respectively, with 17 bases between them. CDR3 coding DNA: TGCGCCAGCAGTGCCGGCGGGGGCTCGCTTAGCACAGATACGCAGTATTTT. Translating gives CASSAGGGSLSTDTQYF.

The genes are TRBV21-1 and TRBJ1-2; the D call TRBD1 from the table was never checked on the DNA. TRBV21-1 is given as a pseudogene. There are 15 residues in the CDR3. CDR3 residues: CASSKTRQGFHGYTF. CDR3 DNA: TGTGCCAGCAGCAAAACTCGACAGGGATTTCATGGCTACACCTTC.

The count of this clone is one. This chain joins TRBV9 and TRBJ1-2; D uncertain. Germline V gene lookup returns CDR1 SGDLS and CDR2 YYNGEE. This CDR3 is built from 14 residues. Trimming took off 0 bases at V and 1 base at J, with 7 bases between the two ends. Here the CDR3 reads CASSVGQLNYGYTF. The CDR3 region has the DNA TGTGCCAGCAGCGTAGGTCAGCTTAACTATGGCTACACCTTC.

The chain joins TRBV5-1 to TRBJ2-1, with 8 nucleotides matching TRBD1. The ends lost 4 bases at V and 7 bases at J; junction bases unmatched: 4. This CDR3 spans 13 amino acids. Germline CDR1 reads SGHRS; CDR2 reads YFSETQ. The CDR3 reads CASSDRGRNEQFF. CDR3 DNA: TGCGCCAGCAGCGACAGGGGAAGAAATGAGCAGTTCTTC.

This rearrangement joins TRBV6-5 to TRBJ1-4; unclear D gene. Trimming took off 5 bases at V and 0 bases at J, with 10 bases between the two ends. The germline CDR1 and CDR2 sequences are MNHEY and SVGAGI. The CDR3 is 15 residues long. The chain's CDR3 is CASSPEGATNEKLFF. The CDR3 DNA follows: TGTGCCAGCAGTCCTGAGGGTGCAACTAATGAAAAACTGTTTTTT.

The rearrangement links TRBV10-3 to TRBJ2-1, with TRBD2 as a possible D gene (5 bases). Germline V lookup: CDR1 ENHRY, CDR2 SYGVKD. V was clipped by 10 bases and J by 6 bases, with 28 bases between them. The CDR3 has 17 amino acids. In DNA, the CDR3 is TGTGCCACCCGAGACGATACGGCTGCAGGAGGTTTCAATGAGCAGTTCTTC. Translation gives CATRDDTAAGGFNEQFF.

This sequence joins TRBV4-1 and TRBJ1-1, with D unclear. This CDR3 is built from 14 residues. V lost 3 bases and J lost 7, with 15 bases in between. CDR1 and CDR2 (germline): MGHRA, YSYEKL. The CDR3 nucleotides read TGCGCCAGCAGCCAGTGGACGGTGATGGGTGAAGCTTTCTTT. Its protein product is CASSQWTVMGEAFF.